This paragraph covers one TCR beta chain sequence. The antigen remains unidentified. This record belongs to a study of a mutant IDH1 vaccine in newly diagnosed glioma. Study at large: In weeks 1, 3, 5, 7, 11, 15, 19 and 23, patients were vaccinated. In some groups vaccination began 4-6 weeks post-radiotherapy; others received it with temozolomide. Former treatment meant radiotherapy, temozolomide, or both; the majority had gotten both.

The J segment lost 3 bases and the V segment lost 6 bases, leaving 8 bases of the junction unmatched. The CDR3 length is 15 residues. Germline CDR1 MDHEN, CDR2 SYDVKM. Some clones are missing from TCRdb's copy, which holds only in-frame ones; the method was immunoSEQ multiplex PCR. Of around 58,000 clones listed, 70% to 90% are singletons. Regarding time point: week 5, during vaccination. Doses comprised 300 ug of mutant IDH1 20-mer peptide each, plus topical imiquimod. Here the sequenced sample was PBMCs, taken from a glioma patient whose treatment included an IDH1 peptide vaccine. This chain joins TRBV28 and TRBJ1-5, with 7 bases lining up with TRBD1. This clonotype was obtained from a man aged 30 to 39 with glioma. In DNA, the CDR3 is TGTGCCAGCAGCGCACAGGGGCGTCCCAATCAGCCCCAGCATTTT. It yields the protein CASSAQGRPNQPQHF.